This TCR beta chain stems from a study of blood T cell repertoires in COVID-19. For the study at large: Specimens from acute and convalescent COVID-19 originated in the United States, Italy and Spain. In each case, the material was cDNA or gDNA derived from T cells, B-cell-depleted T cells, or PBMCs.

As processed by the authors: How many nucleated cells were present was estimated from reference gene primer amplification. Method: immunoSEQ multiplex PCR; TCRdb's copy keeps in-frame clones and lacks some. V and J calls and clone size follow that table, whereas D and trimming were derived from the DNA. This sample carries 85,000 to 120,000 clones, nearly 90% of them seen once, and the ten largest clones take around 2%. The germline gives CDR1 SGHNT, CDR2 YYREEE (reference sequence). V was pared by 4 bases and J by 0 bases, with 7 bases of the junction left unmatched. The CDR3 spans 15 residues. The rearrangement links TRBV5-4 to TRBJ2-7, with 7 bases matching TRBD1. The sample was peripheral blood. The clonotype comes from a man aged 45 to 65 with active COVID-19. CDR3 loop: CASSLTGALSYEQYF. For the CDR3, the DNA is TGTGCCAGCAGCCTAACAGGGGCCCTCTCCTACGAGCAGTACTTC.